The clone carrying this T cell receptor beta chain was found many times. The antigen is not known. Treatment: PENTA 11 planned treatment interruption arm or continuous ART arm. The sample originates from a study of HIV-infected children after antiretroviral therapy interruption. General study results and limits: The Gini coefficient of naive CD4+ repertoires rose, returning to baseline by 3 years.

CDR1 and CDR2 from the germline V gene are PRHDT and FYEKMQ (reference sequence). CDR3 size: 14 residues. Trimming took 8 bases from V and 10 from J, leaving 24 bases between them. A 3' RACE protocol on RNA, with unique molecular identifiers, produced the TCR library. TCRdb redid the calling of the 3' RACE reads with MiXCR, one entry per CDR3 protein. The sample has about 89,000 distinct CDR3 sequences; approximately 6.9% are singletons. The clonotype originates from a pool of human donors with HIV. The starting material was CD45RA+ CD4+ T cells from PBMCs, pooled from several time points, obtained from a donor given antiretroviral therapy, either interrupted or continuous. The subset is: naive CD4+ CD45RA+ CD45RO- T cells. The chain couples TRBV13 to TRBJ2-7, with D perhaps matching TRBD2 (7 bases). CDR3 residues: CASSGTGGALEQYF. CDR3 sequence (DNA): TGTGCCAGCTCTGGGACTGGGGGGGCGCTTGAACAGTACTTC.